What follows are 26 T cell receptor beta chains derived from one specimen sequenced in a study of blood T cell repertoires in COVID-19 (dated by TCRdb to about 2020). The library was produced with the immunoSEQ multiplex PCR assay. The source is immuneACCESS, and TCRdb retained only in-frame sequences with V and J called. Part of the clones is not carried over; for the studies checked, unresolved V genes explain less than half of this, and the remainder is unexplained. The sample table contains some 140,000 clones; only one count was recorded for around three quarters of them. The ten top clones hold around 13% of the sample. Sample: peripheral blood. These receptors originate from an older man with acute or convalescent COVID-19.

As to this clone: The identical CDR3 is also encoded by other nucleotide sequences in the sample. V and J are TRBV7-2 and TRBJ1-3; no clear D gene. V lost 4 bases and J lost 0, with 7 bases in between. From germline, CDR1 is SGHTA and CDR2 FQGNSA. CDR3 size: 14 residues. The CDR3 loop reads CASSSTVSGNTIYF. In DNA, the CDR3 is TGTGCCAGCAGCTCTACCGTCTCTGGAAACACCATATATTTT.

This chain links TRBV7-8 with TRBJ2-7; no definite D call. The CDR3 has 13 amino acids. V shed 0 bases and J shed 3 bases, with 6 bases lying between them. Germline values: CDR1 SGHVS, CDR2 FQNEAQ. CDR3 loop: CASSLALFYEQYF. DNA for the CDR3: TGTGCCAGCAGCTTAGCCCTGTTCTACGAGCAGTACTTC.

V and J are TRBV5-4 and TRBJ2-7; 9 positions match TRBD1. V was pared by 3 bases and J by 6 bases, with 4 bases of the junction left unmatched. In germline, CDR1 is SGHNT, CDR2 YYREEE (reference sequence). The CDR3 is made up of 13 amino acids. This chain's CDR3 is CASSSTGGFEQYF. The CDR3 DNA reads as TGTGCCAGCAGCTCGACAGGGGGTTTCGAGCAGTACTTC. Supplemented by reference TRBV5-4 and TRBJ2-7, the full variable domain reads ETGVTQSPTHLIKTRGQQVTLRCSSQSGHNTVSWYQQALGQGPQFIFQYYREEENGRGNFPPRFSGLQFPNYSSELNVNALELDDSALYLCASSSTGGFEQYFGPGTRLTVT.

The chain joins TRBV5-8 to TRBJ1-2; D gene uncertain. The CDR3 covers 16 residues. CDR1 and CDR2 (germline): SGHTS, YDEGEE. Trimming removed 1 base from V and 0 bases from J, with 13 bases in between. The CDR3 bases are TGTGCCAGCAGCTTGACGGGGAGAGGGACTAACTATGGCTACACCTTC. This sequence encodes CASSLTGRGTNYGYTF.

The rearrangement links TRBV4-3 to TRBJ2-1; 8 nucleotides agree with TRBD1. The CDR3 runs to 17 residues. V dropped 2 bases and J dropped 3; count of bases not matched to a gene: 9. Germline-derived CDR1 and CDR2 are LGHNA and YSLEER. DNA for the CDR3: TGCGCCAGCAGCCAACTTCTACCGACAGGGGACTACAATGAGCAGTTCTTC. As protein: CASSQLLPTGDYNEQFF.

The chain employs TRBV24-1 and TRBJ2-5, with D possibly TRBD1 on 6 matching bases. CDR3 length equals 13 residues. Trimming took 10 bases from V and 5 from J, leaving 16 bases between them. Germline-derived CDR1 and CDR2 are KGHDR and SFDVKD. Written as DNA, the CDR3 is TGTGCCACAGGACAGAATGCTGTCGAGACCCAGTACTTC. Translated: CATGQNAVETQYF.

The chain is built from TRBV9 and TRBJ1-1; maybe TRBD1 (5 bases). Trimming cost V 1 base and J 11 bases, with 18 bases left between them. The germline V gene has CDR1 SGDLS and CDR2 YYNGEE. The CDR3 consists of 14 residues. The CDR3 DNA follows: TGTGCCAGCAGCGTAACCAGCGGCGGGACCCACGCTTTCTTT. Protein sequence: CASSVTSGGTHAFF.

The gene calls are TRBV19 and TRBJ2-2; 9 positions match TRBD2. V lost 0 bases, J lost 5 bases, and 7 bases stayed unmatched. Germline V gene data show CDR1 as LNHDA and CDR2 as SQIVND (reference sequence). The CDR3 length is 17 residues. The CDR3 here is CASSIDMGLAGTGELFF. The CDR3 nucleotides read TGTGCCAGTAGTATAGATATGGGCCTAGCGGGGACCGGGGAGCTGTTTTTT.

The chain is built from TRBV29-1 and TRBJ2-3; 8 nucleotides match TRBD2. Trimming took 7 bases from V and 0 from J; bases not matched to a gene: 15. The CDR3 is made up of 17 amino acids. Germline values: CDR1 SQVTM, CDR2 ANQGSEA. The CDR3 nucleotides read TGCAGCGCCGGCCCCTTTCCCAGCGGGGGAAGCACAGATACGCAGTATTTT. It specifies CSAGPFPSGGSTDTQYF.

CDR3 sequence reads: CASRVGQGSNTGELFF. The CDR3 DNA sequence: TGTGCCAGCAGGGTTGGACAGGGGTCGAACACCGGGGAGCTGTTTTTT. V and J are TRBV7-6 and TRBJ2-2, with TRBD1 identical over 9 bases. Germline V gene sequence: CDR1 SGHVS, CDR2 FNYEAQ. This CDR3 region has 16 residues. Losses at the gene ends were 6 bases for V and 0 bases for J; bases not matched to a gene: 5.

The gene calls are TRBV28 and TRBJ1-2; 8 bases agree with TRBD1. With V trimmed by 8 bases and J by 6 bases, 2 bases remained unmatched. Germline V gene sequence: CDR1 MDHEN, CDR2 SYDVKM. The CDR3 length is 11 residues. The CDR3 DNA reads as TGTGCCAGCCAGGGGGCACATGGCTACACCTTC. Translation: CASQGAHGYTF.

The J gene is TRBJ2-3, the V gene TRBV6-5, with 9 bases identical to TRBD2. Germline CDR1 MNHEY, CDR2 SVGAGI. Trimming cost V 1 base and J 7 bases; bases outside gene matches: 9. The CDR3 totals 16 residues. CDR3 sequence: CASSYLGGGAPHTQYF. The CDR3 nucleotides are TGTGCCAGCAGTTACTTGGGCGGGGGGGCCCCGCATACGCAGTATTTT.

The V gene is TRBV5-4, the J gene TRBJ2-1, with 9 bases that match TRBD1. The germline gives CDR1 SGHNT, CDR2 YYREEE (reference sequence). The CDR3 consists of 14 residues. V shed 1 base, J shed 10 bases, and the junction held 6 bases outside the gene matches. CDR3 coding DNA: TGTGCCAGCAGCTTGCACAGGGGGCAAAGGGAGCAGTTCTTC. Its protein product is CASSLHRGQREQFF.

The V call is TRBV5-5, the J call TRBJ2-7, with TRBD1 matching over 7 bases. Germline values: CDR1 SGHKS, CDR2 YYEKEE (reference sequence). This CDR3 has 13 amino acids. V lost 4 bases, J lost 3 bases, and 4 bases stayed unmatched. The DNA for the CDR3 is TGTGCCAGCAGCCACGGGACAGACTACGAGCAGTACTTC. Translating gives CASSHGTDYEQYF.

This clone showed up just once. The chain uses TRBV28 and TRBJ1-1; maybe TRBD1 (6 bases). The length of the CDR3 is 16 residues. From germline, CDR1 is MDHEN and CDR2 SYDVKM. Trimming left V 1 base short and J 1 base short, with 13 bases between. In DNA, the CDR3 is TGTGCCAGCAGTTTATTCCCCACAGGGCCGAACACTGAAGCTTTCTTT. The encoded protein is CASSLFPTGPNTEAFF.

The chain joins TRBV6-2 or TRBV6-3 to TRBJ2-1; 7 bases line up with TRBD2. The CDR3 runs 17 residues. V shed 5 bases, J shed 4 bases, and the junction held 14 bases outside the gene matches. Germline assignment: CDR1 MNHEY and CDR2 SVGEGT. As DNA, the CDR3 is TGTGCCAGCAGTCTCCGGGGAGGGAGGCTTAGATACAATGAGCAGTTCTTC. Translating gives CASSLRGGRLRYNEQFF.

The V call is TRBV9, the J call TRBJ1-3; D not certain. V was pared by 4 bases and J by 2 bases, with 13 bases between. The length of the CDR3 is 15 residues. Germline loops: CDR1 SGDLS, CDR2 YYNGEE. CDR3 amino acids: CASSTRWGAGNTIYF. As DNA, the CDR3 is TGTGCCAGCAGCACCCGGTGGGGAGCTGGAAACACCATATATTTT.

The J gene is TRBJ1-5, the V gene TRBV7-8; no clear D gene. Trimming pared 4 bases from V and 7 bases from J, leaving 14 bases between. CDR3 size: 14 residues. Germline V lookup: CDR1 SGHVS, CDR2 FQNEAQ. CDR3 sequence (DNA): TGTGCCAGCAGCTCTGACGGGATTGTCCAGCCCCAGCATTTT. It codes for CASSSDGIVQPQHF.

The chain couples TRBV7-9 to TRBJ1-1, with D unclear. The ends were cut back, 5 bases at V and 8 bases at J, with 15 bases in the middle. The germline gives CDR1 SEHNR, CDR2 FQNEAQ (reference sequence). The CDR3 has 13 amino acids. CDR3 in amino acids: CASSPEGGSEAFF. The CDR3 DNA follows: TGTGCCAGCAGCCCCGAAGGAGGCAGCGAAGCTTTCTTT.

The chain employs TRBV6-6 and TRBJ2-7; tentatively, D is TRBD2 (6 bases). This CDR3 region has 15 residues. Per germline, CDR1 MNHNY and CDR2 SVGAGI (reference sequence). Deletions cut 0 bases from V and 3 bases from J, with 12 bases between. The CDR3 here is CASSYSGTDLYEQYF. The CDR3, as DNA: TGTGCCAGCAGTTACTCAGGGACTGACCTCTACGAGCAGTACTTC.

V and J are TRBV7-9 and TRBJ2-2; D not resolved. Germline loops: CDR1 SEHNR, CDR2 FQNEAQ (reference sequence). Trimming removed 5 bases from V and 8 bases from J, with 12 bases in between. The CDR3 sequence is 13 residues long. CDR3 amino acids: CASSPTAGGELFF. DNA of the CDR3: TGTGCCAGCAGCCCGACGGCAGGAGGGGAGCTGTTTTTT.

V usage is TRBV14 and J usage is TRBJ2-3; 11 bases align to TRBD1. Trimming cost V 4 bases and J 2 bases; bases outside gene matches: 5. This CDR3 spans 16 amino acids. Germline V CDR1 and CDR2: SGHDN, FVKESK. CDR3 in amino acids: CASSPGQGVFTDTQYF. The CDR3 bases are TGTGCCAGCAGCCCGGGACAGGGGGTATTCACAGATACGCAGTATTTT.

The CDR3 sequence is CASSVAQDRGPPLHF. The CDR3 DNA reads TGTGCCAGCAGCGTAGCCCAGGACAGGGGCCCACCCCTCCACTTT. The V call is TRBV9, the J call TRBJ1-6; 9 nucleotides agree with TRBD1. This CDR3 has 15 amino acids. Per germline, CDR1 SGDLS and CDR2 YYNGEE. With V trimmed by 0 bases and J by 11 bases, 6 bases remained unmatched. The full variable domain, in which reference TRBV9 and TRBJ1-6 provide the parts outside the CDR3, is DSGVTQTPKHLITATGQRVTLRCSPRSGDLSVYWYQQSLDQGLQFLIQYYNGEERAKGNILERFSAQQFPDLHSELNLSSLELGDSALYFCASSVAQDRGPPLHFGNGTRLTVT.

This chain links TRBV28 with TRBJ1-1, with TRBD1 as a possible D gene (6 bases). CDR3 length equals 12 residues. V lost 4 bases to trimming and J lost 12 bases, with 15 bases between them. Germline CDR1 reads MDHEN; CDR2 reads SYDVKM. The CDR3 coding sequence is TGTGCCAGCAGTTCTTACCAGGGGTTACCTTTCTTT. This gives the protein CASSSYQGLPFF. The variable domain in full, with the rest retrieved from reference TRBV28 and TRBJ1-1, is DVKVTQSSRYLVKRTGEKVFLECVQDMDHENMFWYRQDPGLGLRLIYFSYDVKMKEKGDIPEGYSVSREKKERFSLILESASTNQTSMYLCASSSYQGLPFFGQGTRLTVV.

The chain is built from TRBV10-3 and TRBJ1-2, with a weak D call TRBD1 (6 bases). The CDR3 spans 12 residues. Trimming left V 2 bases short and J 8 bases short, with 9 bases between. CDR1 is ENHRY, CDR2 SYGVKD, per germline. As DNA, the CDR3 is TGTGCCATCAGTGAGGGACAGCTAGGCTACACCTTC. It specifies CAISEGQLGYTF.

In the case of this clone: A read error is the likely source, as a far larger clone sits one nucleotide away. V is TRBV7-2 and J is TRBJ1-2, with 8 bases that match TRBD1. The CDR3 consists of 15 residues. In germline, CDR1 is SGHTA, CDR2 FQGNSA. V shed 0 bases, J shed 8 bases, and the junction held 8 bases outside the gene matches. The DNA for the CDR3 is TGTGCCAGCAGCTTAGCGCTACAGGGGGGGGAGGGCTACACCTTC. This sequence encodes CASSLALQGGEGYTF.